The 28 T cell receptor beta chains in this list originate from one sample, sequenced in a study of cytomegalovirus exposure and HLA in healthy donors (dated by TCRdb to 2015 to 2018). The library was made by the immunoSEQ multiplex PCR assay. For the multiplex PCR, a mixture combining 60 forward primers for TCR Vbeta segments and 13 reverse primers for TCR Jbeta segments was used. TCRdb's version of the immuneACCESS table is confined to in-frame rearrangements and falls short of the full clone set. An unresolved V gene accounts for under half of the shortfall where checked; the remainder is of unknown origin. In this sample the table shows around 120,000 clones, 15% of which occur a single time. The ten largest clonotypes hold roughly 2% of the sample. The sequencing sample was made of PBMCs. The receptors were gathered from a woman between 18 and 29 years old in good health and CMV-seronegative.

The chain uses TRBV4-2 and TRBJ1-4, with D possibly being TRBD1 (5 bases). The CDR3 covers 16 residues. V was clipped by 0 bases and J by 3 bases, with 11 bases between them. Germline V lookup: CDR1 LGHNA, CDR2 YNFKEQ. CDR3 region: CASSQEMAGPNEKLFF. Written as DNA, the CDR3 is TGTGCCAGCAGCCAAGAGATGGCAGGGCCTAATGAAAAACTGTTTTTT.

With regard to this clone: Other nucleotide sequences in the sample specify the same CDR3. The chain couples TRBV19 to TRBJ1-1; TRBD1 agrees at 9 bases. The germline V gene encodes CDR1 LNHDA and CDR2 SQIVND (reference sequence). This CDR3 is 15 amino acids long. The trim removed 5 bases at V and 0 bases at J, leaving 4 bases unmatched. The chain's CDR3 is CASSLGQGMNTEAFF. The CDR3 bases are TGTGCCAGTAGTTTAGGACAGGGGATGAACACTGAAGCTTTCTTT. The full variable domain, rest sourced from reference TRBV19 and TRBJ1-1, is DGGITQSPKYLFRKEGQNVTLSCEQNLNHDAMYWYRQDPGQGLRLIYYSQIVNDFQKGDIAEGYSVSREKKESFPLTVTSAQKNPTAFYLCASSLGQGMNTEAFFGQGTRLTVV.

This rearrangement joins TRBV10-3 to TRBJ1-2; D is ambiguous. CDR3 length equals 16 residues. Trimming stripped 0 bases from V and 4 bases from J, with 15 bases between. Germline V CDR1 and CDR2: ENHRY, SYGVKD. The CDR3, as DNA: TGTGCCATCAGTGAGTCGAAACCATCCCTAGGCTATGGCTACACCTTC. Amino acid sequence: CAISESKPSLGYGYTF.

A few counts support this clone. V and J are TRBV27 and TRBJ1-5; D gene ambiguous. This CDR3 is 13 amino acids long. Germline V gives CDR1 MNHEY, CDR2 SMNVEV (reference sequence). Deletions cut 3 bases from V and 9 bases from J, with 12 bases between. As DNA, the CDR3 is TGTGCCAGCAGTTTGGCCCGAGGGAGGCCCCAGCATTTT. This encodes CASSLARGRPQHF.

This clone was recorded many times. The chain combines TRBV7-9 with TRBJ2-1; 7 bases fit TRBD2. The germline CDR1 and CDR2 sequences are SEHNR and FQNEAQ (reference sequence). The trim removed 5 bases at V and 4 bases at J, leaving 11 bases unmatched. The CDR3 is 16 amino acids. DNA for the CDR3: TGTGCCAGCAGCCCCTTGTCGGGGAGGGGTTACAATGAGCAGTTCTTC. This translates into CASSPLSGRGYNEQFF. The full variable domain, its missing parts supplied by reference TRBV7-9 and TRBJ2-1, is DTGVSQNPRHKITKRGQNVTFRCDPISEHNRLYWYRQTLGQGPEFLTYFQNEAQLEKSRLLSDRFSAERPKGSFSTLEIQRTEQGDSAMYLCASSPLSGRGYNEQFFGPGTRLTVL.

The chain employs TRBV7-8 and TRBJ2-7, with 10 bases aligning to TRBD1. In germline, CDR1 is SGHVS, CDR2 FQNEAQ. Losses at the gene ends were 8 bases for V and 2 bases for J; bases not matched to a gene: 9. CDR3 length: 15 residues. The CDR3 bases are TGTGCCAGCGGCGAGGGGGACAGGGGAACCTACGAGCAGTACTTC. This codes for CASGEGDRGTYEQYF.

This clone was seen a few times. J is TRBJ1-2 and V is TRBV30; D call uncertain. The germline gives CDR1 GTSNPN, CDR2 SVGIG (reference sequence). Trimming removed 0 bases at V and 4 bases at J, with 9 bases between. This CDR3 is built from 13 residues. The CDR3, as DNA: TGTGCCTGGAGTGTAGGCGGTCCCTATGGCTACACCTTC. This encodes CAWSVGGPYGYTF.

This clone was counted between two and nine times. Other DNA variants within this sample encode the same CDR3. The chain combines TRBV15 with TRBJ1-1, with D perhaps matching TRBD1 (6 bases). This CDR3 has 12 amino acids. Germline V CDR1 and CDR2: LNHNV, YYDKDF (reference sequence). V lost 1 base and J 10 bases, leaving 10 bases between the germline ends. CDR3: CATSRGDRRAFF. The CDR3 nucleotides read TGTGCCACCAGCAGAGGAGACAGGCGAGCTTTCTTT.

The chain employs TRBV2 and TRBJ1-5, with 8 bases identical to TRBD1. J gave up 0 bases and V 6 bases, and 10 bases lay outside the gene matches. CDR1 SNHLY and CDR2 FYNNEI come from the germline V gene. This CDR3 spans 17 amino acids. The DNA of the CDR3 is TGTGCCAGCAGGCAAAATTCGGGACAGGTTAGCAATCAGCCCCAGCATTTT. This sequence encodes CASRQNSGQVSNQPQHF.

This clone was detected only a few times. This sequence joins TRBV25-1 and TRBJ1-2; perhaps TRBD1 as D (6 bases). The CDR3 is made up of 15 amino acids. The V end was cut by 4 bases, the J end by 5 bases, with 17 bases between. Germline V gene lookup returns CDR1 MGHDK and CDR2 SYGVNS. The CDR3 protein is CASSARVDSLYGYTF. CDR3 in DNA: TGTGCCAGCAGTGCTCGAGTGGACAGCTTGTATGGCTACACCTTC.

The V and J genes are TRBV19 and TRBJ2-3; TRBD1 agrees at 10 bases. Germline CDR1 reads LNHDA; CDR2 reads SQIVND (reference sequence). This CDR3 is built from 14 residues. V gave up 8 bases and J gave up 3 bases; unmatched junction bases: 5. The CDR3, as DNA: TGTGCCAGTGGGGGGACAGGGGAGACAGATACGCAGTATTTT. Encoded protein: CASGGTGETDTQYF.

The V and J genes are TRBV9 and TRBJ2-1; 9 positions match TRBD2. CDR1 is SGDLS, CDR2 YYNGEE, per germline. The length of the CDR3 is 17 residues. J was trimmed by 5 bases and V by 2 bases; bases with no gene match: 11. The CDR3 region has the DNA TGTGCCAGCAGCGTCTCCTTTAGCGGGGGATCCAACAATGAGCAGTTCTTC. Its protein product is CASSVSFSGGSNNEQFF.

The V gene is TRBV19, the J gene TRBJ1-3; 7 bases are a match to TRBD1. This CDR3 spans 13 amino acids. The V segment lost 5 bases and the J segment 6 bases; nucleotides outside the gene matches: 4. CDR1 is LNHDA, CDR2 SQIVND, per germline (reference sequence). The DNA of the CDR3 is TGTGCCAGTAGTGGACAGGTGGCAAACACCATATATTTT. As protein: CASSGQVANTIYF. Together with reference TRBV19 and TRBJ1-3, the CDR3 gives the full variable domain: DGGITQSPKYLFRKEGQNVTLSCEQNLNHDAMYWYRQDPGQGLRLIYYSQIVNDFQKGDIAEGYSVSREKKESFPLTVTSAQKNPTAFYLCASSGQVANTIYFGEGSWLTVV.

In its sample, this clone was seen a few times. The chain employs TRBV27 and TRBJ2-3; 12 bases are shared with TRBD2. CDR1 and CDR2 (germline): MNHEY, SMNVEV (reference sequence). The V and J ends lost 3 bases and 3 bases, in that order; junction bases with no gene match: 10. The CDR3 sequence is 18 residues long. The CDR3 DNA sequence: TGTGCCAGCAGTTTGGTAGCTAGCGGGAGGGCCGGGACAGATACGCAGTATTTT. Its protein product is CASSLVASGRAGTDTQYF.

This clone was detected a few times. V gene TRBV28 combines with J gene TRBJ2-7, with 10 nucleotides matching TRBD1. Germline V CDR1 and CDR2: MDHEN, SYDVKM. The CDR3 has 15 residues. Trimming removed 5 bases from V and 4 bases from J; junction bases left unmatched: 8. In DNA form, the CDR3 reads TGTGCCAGCAGTGAAAGGGACAGGGGTTGGTACGAGCAGTACTTC. As protein: CASSERDRGWYEQYF.

This clone was detected a few times. The chain uses TRBV6-1 and TRBJ1-5; D unclear. Germline V gene lookup returns CDR1 MNHNS and CDR2 SASEGT. The germline V and J ends were trimmed by 5 bases and 4 bases, with 6 bases remaining between them. The CDR3 runs 12 residues. CDR3 in DNA: TGTGCCAGCAGTCGGGGAAATCAGCCCCAGCATTTT. It is translated as CASSRGNQPQHF.

This clone was recorded a few times. This CDR3 is CASSSSGRGLYEQYF. The CDR3 DNA reads as TGTGCCAGCAGTTCTTCTGGAAGGGGACTCTACGAGCAGTACTTC. This rearrangement joins TRBV28 to TRBJ2-7; maybe TRBD2 (6 bases). CDR1 MDHEN and CDR2 SYDVKM come from the germline V gene. The germline V and J ends were trimmed by 4 bases and 3 bases, with 16 bases remaining between them. The CDR3 contains 15 residues.

This clone came up a few times. The V call is TRBV5-1, the J call TRBJ2-6; unclear D gene. Germline CDR1 is SGHRS and CDR2 is YFSETQ. The CDR3 covers 14 residues. Trimming left V 6 bases short and J 2 bases short, with 9 bases between. CDR3 nucleotides: TGCGCCAGCACAGATCCCACTGGGGCCAACGTCCTGACTTTC. It codes for CASTDPTGANVLTF.

A few counts support this clone. The chain carries TRBV20-1 and TRBJ2-2; D not certain. The CDR3 has 11 amino acids. Germline V gives CDR1 DFQATT, CDR2 SNEGSKA (reference sequence). The V end was cut by 3 bases, the J end by 5 bases, with 4 bases between. CDR3 bases: TGCAGTGCTAGGAGGACCGGGGAGCTGTTTTTT. It codes for CSARRTGELFF.

As concerns this clone: The junction shows a germline mismatch at one end, possibly a read error. The rearrangement uses TRBV9 and TRBJ1-2; no definite D call. CDR1 and CDR2 (germline): SGDLS, YYNGEE. The CDR3 length is 13 residues. The CDR3 DNA sequence: TGTGCCAGCAGCGTAGACGGGAACTATGGCTACCCCTTC. The encoded protein is CASSVDGNYGYPF.

This chain joins TRBV7-9 and TRBJ1-4, with a weak D call TRBD1 (5 bases). CDR1 and CDR2 (germline): SEHNR, FQNEAQ (reference sequence). Between the trimmed V and J ends, which lost 6 bases and 8 bases, there was a span of 16 bases. This CDR3 region has 14 residues. The CDR3 sequence is CASSHSREGEKLFF. In DNA, the CDR3 is TGTGCCAGCAGTCACTCAAGGGAGGGGGAAAAACTGTTTTTT.

This clone occurred a few times. The chain employs TRBV28 and TRBJ2-1; 10 bases map to TRBD2. Trimming took 5 bases from V and 4 from J; bases not matched to a gene: 8. The CDR3 is 16 residues long. Per the germline V gene, CDR1 is MDHEN and CDR2 is SYDVKM. In DNA form, the CDR3 reads TGTGCCAGCAGTGGAAGCGGGGGGGCGAATTACAATGAGCAGTTCTTC. Amino acid sequence: CASSGSGGANYNEQFF.

The chain links TRBV6-5 to TRBJ2-7; 8 bases match TRBD2. Germline V gene sequence: CDR1 MNHEY, CDR2 SVGAGI. The CDR3 consists of 15 residues. The V and J ends lost 2 bases and 6 bases, in that order; junction bases with no gene match: 9. In DNA, the CDR3 is TGTGCCAGCAGTTACGAAAGCGGGGGAAGGGGCGAGCAGTACTTC. Residues: CASSYESGGRGEQYF.

Only a few counts were recorded for this clone. J is TRBJ2-7 and V is TRBV6-5; D possibly corresponds to TRBD2 (5 bases). Trimming cost V 0 bases and J 0 bases, with 12 bases left between them. CDR3 length: 16 amino acids. Germline lookup yields CDR1 MNHEY and CDR2 SVGAGI. CDR3 sequence: CASSYSGVLSSYEQYF. For the CDR3, the DNA is TGTGCCAGCAGTTACTCCGGGGTCCTTTCCTCCTACGAGCAGTACTTC.

This sequence joins TRBV18 and TRBJ1-5; TRBD1 aligns across 9 bases. V lost 4 bases and J lost 2; bases outside the gene matches: 3. This CDR3 is 15 amino acids long. CDR1 and CDR2 from the germline V gene are KGHSH and LQKENI. The CDR3 sequence is CASSLQGAGNQPQHF. In DNA form, the CDR3 reads TGTGCCAGCTCACTACAGGGGGCGGGCAATCAGCCCCAGCATTTT.

The rearrangement joins TRBV7-3 to TRBJ1-1, with TRBD1 matching over 7 bases. The junction had 8 bases not matched to a gene; V was cut back by 1 base and J by 6 bases. This CDR3 spans 15 amino acids. Germline V lookup: CDR1 SGHTA, CDR2 FQGTGA. In nucleotides, the CDR3 is TGTGCCAGCAGCTTAAGCGGAGGGGGCGCCGCTGAAGCTTTCTTT. This codes for CASSLSGGGAAEAFF.

This clone has just one count. The chain couples TRBV6-6 to TRBJ1-2, with TRBD1 as a possible D gene (6 bases). Germline CDR1 is MNHNY and CDR2 is SVGAGI (reference sequence). V was trimmed by 6 bases and J by 5 bases, leaving 19 bases between them. The CDR3 spans 15 residues. The CDR3 loop is CASRDAGDLVYGYTF. The CDR3 nucleotides are TGTGCCAGCAGGGACGCAGGGGACCTCGTTTATGGCTACACCTTC.

V gene TRBV10-3 combines with J gene TRBJ2-1; 7 bases agree with TRBD2. The CDR3 extends over 13 amino acids. Germline V gene lookup returns CDR1 ENHRY and CDR2 SYGVKD. V lost 8 bases to trimming and J lost 0 bases; unmatched junction nucleotides: 1. CDR3 sequence (DNA): TGTGCCATCGGCGGGAGCTCCTACAATGAGCAGTTCTTC. Encoded protein: CAIGGSSYNEQFF.